The 25 T cell receptor beta chains listed next were all sequenced from one sample in a study of patients and donors after allogeneic stem cell transplantation. From the RT-PCR reads, TCRdb called clonotypes with MiXCR, one entry per CDR3 protein. Seen here are more than 850,000 distinct CDR3 sequences, about a sixth observed once, and the top ten hold 6%. Sample: blood, either unsorted or a sorted T cell fraction (not recorded which). These TCRs come from a human donor who was either an allogeneic HSCT recipient or a stem cell or donor lymphocyte infusion donor (not recorded which). It is not recorded whose cells these are; they may come from a transplant donor.

The chain recombines TRBV6-1 with TRBJ1-1, with D unclear. Germline V gene data show CDR1 as MNHNS and CDR2 as SASEGT. The CDR3 has 16 amino acids. V was pared by 6 bases and J by 1 base, with 18 bases between. The CDR3 loop is CASSPTGRGSNTEAFF. CDR3 sequence (DNA): TGTGCCAGCAGCCCCACCGGCCGGGGTTCGAACACTGAAGCTTTCTTT.

The chain carries TRBV5-1 and TRBJ2-7; 12 bases are a match to TRBD2. Per germline, CDR1 SGHRS and CDR2 YFSETQ. Trimming removed 0 bases from V and 3 bases from J; junction bases left unmatched: 10. The CDR3 covers 18 residues. The CDR3 sequence: CASSLASSGRVNNYEQYF. The CDR3, as DNA: TGCGCCAGCAGCTTGGCCTCTAGCGGGAGGGTCAACAACTACGAGCAGTACTTC.

In its sample, this clonotype was seen a few times. This chain connects TRBV7-6 to TRBJ2-7; TRBD1 agrees at 7 bases. V trimming: 3 bases; J trimming: 0 bases; junction bases outside the gene matches: 5. This CDR3 is built from 15 residues. Germline assignment: CDR1 SGHVS and CDR2 FNYEAQ. The CDR3 sequence: CASSLGQLSSYEQYF. As DNA, the CDR3 is TGTGCCAGCAGCTTGGGACAGTTGAGCTCCTACGAGCAGTACTTC.

CDR3 protein: CASSYSYFPGDEQYF. The CDR3 coding sequence is TGTGCCAGCAGTTACTCGTATTTCCCGGGGGACGAGCAGTACTTC. The V gene is TRBV6-5, the J gene TRBJ2-7; the D gene is possibly TRBD2 (6 bases). This CDR3 is built from 15 residues. Between the trimmed V and J ends, which lost 0 bases and 5 bases, there was a span of 14 bases. Germline assignment: CDR1 MNHEY and CDR2 SVGAGI.

This clonotype was detected only once. The rearrangement joins TRBV5-6 to TRBJ2-1; 8 bases map to TRBD2. Losses at the gene ends were 4 bases for V and 2 bases for J; bases not matched to a gene: 2. The CDR3 runs to 14 residues. In germline, CDR1 is SGHDT, CDR2 YYEEEE. The CDR3 reads CASSTGGAYNEQFF. The CDR3 DNA follows: TGTGCCAGCAGCACCGGGGGGGCCTACAATGAGCAGTTCTTC.

This clonotype appeared a few times. The CDR3 DNA reads as TGCGCCAGCAGCCAAGAGGGGGACGGACTAGCGGTATTTCATGAGCAGTTCTTC. It is translated as CASSQEGDGLAVFHEQFF. The chain carries TRBV4-1 and TRBJ2-1; the match to TRBD2 covers 10 bases. V dropped 0 bases and J dropped 8; count of bases not matched to a gene: 13. Germline V gene sequence: CDR1 MGHRA, CDR2 YSYEKL. This CDR3 is built from 18 residues.

This clonotype has only a few counts. The J gene is TRBJ2-7, the V gene TRBV10-3, with 11 bases fitting TRBD1. In germline, CDR1 is ENHRY, CDR2 SYGVKD. The CDR3 contains 14 residues. Trimming cost V 6 bases and J 3 bases; bases outside gene matches: 4. The CDR3 loop reads CAISGTGGFYEQYF. The CDR3 DNA reads as TGTGCCATCAGCGGGACAGGGGGATTCTACGAGCAGTACTTC.

This clonotype has a handful of counts. The rearrangement links TRBV7-9 to TRBJ1-2; a weak D match, TRBD1 (5 bases). This CDR3 region has 13 residues. The germline V gene has CDR1 SEHNR and CDR2 FQNEAQ (reference sequence). V was clipped by 6 bases and J by 2 bases, with 10 bases between them. CDR3 loop: CASREDMNYGYTF. DNA for the CDR3: TGTGCCAGCAGGGAGGACATGAACTATGGCTACACCTTC.

This clonotype turned up a few times. This CDR3 is CASSTRTGGNSPLHF. The CDR3 nucleotides are TGTGCCAGCAGCACCCGGACAGGGGGAAATTCACCCCTCCACTTT. V and J are TRBV9 and TRBJ1-6; TRBD1 aligns across 10 bases. After removal of 4 bases from V and 7 bases from J, the junction contained 5 bases not matched to a gene. Germline-derived CDR1 and CDR2 are SGDLS and YYNGEE. The CDR3 contains 15 residues.

This clonotype was seen only a few times. The V and J genes are TRBV10-3 and TRBJ2-1, with D unresolved. In germline, CDR1 is ENHRY, CDR2 SYGVKD. CDR3 length equals 13 residues. Trimming took 2 bases from V and 4 from J, leaving 6 bases between them. In DNA form, the CDR3 reads TGTGCCATCAGTGAGGGCAGATACAATGAGCAGTTCTTC. It codes for CAISEGRYNEQFF.

The rearrangement links TRBV29-1 to TRBJ2-5, with TRBD1 matching over 10 bases. The CDR3 is 14 residues long. Germline V gene data show CDR1 as SQVTM and CDR2 as ANQGSEA. Trimming removed 1 base from V and 5 bases from J; junction bases left unmatched: 4. The CDR3 DNA reads TGCAGCGTTGAAGCCGACAGGGGGCCGGAGACCCAGTACTTC. It codes for CSVEADRGPETQYF.

This clonotype was counted a few times. This chain joins TRBV10-3 and TRBJ2-7, with TRBD2 identical over 9 bases. Unmatched junction bases numbered 6, after V lost 7 bases and J lost 5 bases. Germline CDR1 is ENHRY and CDR2 is SYGVKD. This CDR3 contains 13 residues. The CDR3 bases are TGTGCCATCAAGGCTAGCGGGATCCACGAGCAGTACTTC. This sequence encodes CAIKASGIHEQYF.

This clonotype has ten or more counts. This rearrangement joins TRBV12-3 or TRBV12-4 to TRBJ1-2; D possibly corresponds to TRBD1 (5 bases). V was pared by 5 bases and J by 5 bases, with 12 bases between. The CDR3 extends over 13 amino acids. DNA of the CDR3: TGTGCCAGCAGTCTCCAAGAGGGGTATGGCTACACCTTC. Translation: CASSLQEGYGYTF.

The chain joins TRBV24-1 to TRBJ2-1, with 9 bases identical to TRBD2. Trimming removed 3 bases from V and 5 bases from J; junction bases left unmatched: 13. The CDR3 is 18 amino acids. CDR1 and CDR2 (germline): KGHDR, SFDVKD. The CDR3 protein is CATSDPESGLAFNNEQFF. The CDR3 DNA sequence: TGTGCCACCAGTGATCCCGAATCTGGACTAGCGTTTAACAATGAGCAGTTCTTC.

The chain carries TRBV4-3 and TRBJ1-2, with D tentatively TRBD1 (6 bases). Trimming cost V 1 base and J 3 bases, with 12 bases left between them. The CDR3 runs 15 residues. The germline CDR1 and CDR2 sequences are LGHNA and YSLEER. CDR3 amino acids: CASSQASTGHYGYTF. The CDR3 DNA follows: TGCGCCAGCAGCCAAGCATCGACAGGTCACTATGGCTACACCTTC.

The V and J genes are TRBV6-5 and TRBJ2-1, with D uncertain. Trimming shortened V by 0 bases and J by 5 bases, and 5 bases separated the two germline ends. Germline CDR1 is MNHEY and CDR2 is SVGAGI. This CDR3 is 13 amino acids long. CDR3: CASSYSKDNEQFF. The CDR3 nucleotides are TGTGCCAGCAGTTACTCGAAAGACAATGAGCAGTTCTTC.

This clonotype was detected only a few times. This chain joins TRBV25-1 and TRBJ1-1, with TRBD1 matching 7 bases. With 5 bases clipped from V and 10 bases from J, the junction kept 7 bases outside the gene matches. This CDR3 has 12 residues. Germline V gene sequence: CDR1 MGHDK, CDR2 SYGVNS. The DNA of the CDR3 is TGTGCCAGCAGTATCATGGCAGGGGGAGCTTTCTTT. Translated: CASSIMAGGAFF. Using reference TRBV25-1 and TRBJ1-1 for the parts outside the CDR3, the full variable domain is EADIYQTPRYLVIGTGKKITLECSQTMGHDKMYWYQQDPGMELHLIHYSYGVNSTEKGDLSSESTVSRIRTEHFPLTLESARPSHTSQYLCASSIMAGGAFFGQGTRLTVV.

The chain links TRBV20-1 to TRBJ1-1; 7 bases match TRBD1. The junction had 8 bases not matched to a gene; V was cut back by 1 base and J by 0 bases. There are 16 residues in the CDR3. Germline CDR1 is DFQATT and CDR2 is SNEGSKA (reference sequence). CDR3 residues: CSARGWGQPMNTEAFF. CDR3 in DNA: TGCAGTGCTAGAGGCTGGGGACAGCCGATGAACACTGAAGCTTTCTTT.

CDR3 bases: TGTGCCAGCAGCTTAAGCACTAGCGGACTTAACTCCTACGAGCAGTACTTC. Protein product: CASSLSTSGLNSYEQYF. The chain joins TRBV7-8 to TRBJ2-7; 8 bases are a match to TRBD2. This CDR3 is built from 17 residues. V was pared by 2 bases and J by 0 bases, with 9 bases of the junction left unmatched. The V gene's germline CDR1 is SGHVS and CDR2 FQNEAQ. The full variable domain, with the rest looked up from reference TRBV7-8 and TRBJ2-7, is GAGVSQSPRYKVAKRGQDVALRCDPISGHVSLFWYQQALGQGPEFLTYFQNEAQLDKSGLPSDRFFAERPEGSVSTLKIQRTQQEDSAVYLCASSLSTSGLNSYEQYFGPGTRLTVT.

The V and J genes are TRBV12-3 or TRBV12-4 and TRBJ1-2; D perhaps matches TRBD1 (6 bases). V was pared by 9 bases and J by 6 bases, with 14 bases between. The CDR3 runs to 12 residues. CDR3 DNA sequence: TGTGCCAGTGGACCAGGGGCCAATGGCTACACCTTC. It is translated as CASGPGANGYTF.

The V call is TRBV20-1, the J call TRBJ2-2, with 9 bases matching TRBD1. The length of the CDR3 is 14 residues. CDR1 is DFQATT, CDR2 SNEGSKA, per germline (reference sequence). Trimming at V came to 4 bases and at J to 4 bases, leaving 4 bases not matched to a gene. The CDR3 loop is CSATGTGTTGELFF. CDR3 DNA: TGCAGTGCTACGGGGACAGGGACCACCGGGGAGCTGTTTTTT.

The CDR3 nucleotides read TGCAGCGTTGAAGGATTTCGGGGGTCCTACAATGAGCAGTTCTTC. It yields the protein CSVEGFRGSYNEQFF. This rearrangement joins TRBV29-1 to TRBJ2-1, with D tentatively TRBD2 (6 bases). The V end lost 1 base, the J end lost 1 base, and 11 bases lay between the germline ends. Germline CDR1 SQVTM, CDR2 ANQGSEA. The CDR3 consists of 15 residues.

At least ten counts were recorded for this clonotype. This sequence joins TRBV5-1 and TRBJ2-2; D might be TRBD1 (6 bases). The V end lost 7 bases, the J end lost 1 base, and 11 bases lay between the germline ends. The germline V gene encodes CDR1 SGHRS and CDR2 YFSETQ. The CDR3 sequence is 14 residues long. CDR3 sequence: CASGIQGNTGELFF. CDR3 DNA: TGCGCCAGCGGGATACAGGGGAACACCGGGGAGCTGTTTTTT.

There are a few counts of this clonotype. CDR3 nucleotide sequence: TGTGCCAGCTCACCGGGAAACGGGGAGACCCAGTACTTC. Translation gives CASSPGNGETQYF. This chain connects TRBV18 to TRBJ2-5, with D unclear. V was clipped by 3 bases and J by 5 bases, with 10 bases between them. CDR1 is KGHSH, CDR2 LQKENI, per germline. The CDR3 spans 13 residues.

This clonotype was recorded a few times. This rearrangement joins TRBV6-2 or TRBV6-3 to TRBJ2-3, with 7 nucleotides matching TRBD2. The germline gives CDR1 MNHEY, CDR2 SVGEGT. With 3 bases clipped from V and 3 bases from J, the junction kept 3 bases outside the gene matches. The CDR3 spans 14 residues. As DNA, the CDR3 is TGTGCCAGCAGTTATAGGGGACTAACAGATACGCAGTATTTT. This translates into CASSYRGLTDTQYF.